Shown below are 28 T cell receptor beta chains from a single sample sequenced in a study of cytomegalovirus exposure and HLA in healthy donors. With 60 Vbeta and 13 Jbeta primers, the PCR was carried out. Generated by immunoSEQ multiplex PCR, the TCRdb table keeps only in-frame clones and is missing some. The specimen's table records approximately 45,000 clones. Sequenced material: PBMCs. All receptors derive from a male donor in good health and CMV-seronegative.

The genes are TRBV6-5 and TRBJ1-1, with D unclear. This CDR3 has 14 amino acids. Germline V CDR1 and CDR2: MNHEY, SVGAGI. Trimming left V 1 base short and J 1 base short, with 7 bases between. The CDR3 here is CASSYLQSNTEAFF. In DNA form, the CDR3 reads TGTGCCAGCAGTTACTTACAGTCGAACACTGAAGCTTTCTTT.

The gene calls are TRBV6-5 and TRBJ1-2, with TRBD1 matching 7 bases. Germline V gives CDR1 MNHEY, CDR2 SVGAGI. The CDR3 has 14 residues. V lost 5 bases and J lost 0; bases outside the gene matches: 3. This chain's CDR3 is CASSRQGPNYGYTF. For the CDR3, the DNA is TGTGCCAGCAGTCGACAGGGTCCTAACTATGGCTACACCTTC.

CDR3 loop: CASSPGQTTNYGYTF. DNA for the CDR3: TGCGCCAGCAGCCCGGGACAGACAACGAACTATGGCTACACCTTC. This chain links TRBV5-1 with TRBJ1-2; 7 bases align to TRBD1. This CDR3 has 15 amino acids. The V gene end was trimmed by 4 bases and the J gene end by 2 bases; junction bases not matched to a gene: 8. CDR1 is SGHRS and CDR2 is YFSETQ in the germline V gene.

The chain uses TRBV6-1 and TRBJ1-1; D is possibly TRBD1 (5 bases). Germline-derived CDR1 and CDR2 are MNHNS and SASEGT. Trimming pared 7 bases from V and 0 bases from J, leaving 12 bases between. The length of the CDR3 is 14 residues. Here the CDR3 reads CASKERGMNTEAFF. In nucleotides, the CDR3 is TGTGCCAGCAAAGAAAGGGGAATGAACACTGAAGCTTTCTTT.

The chain uses TRBV4-1 and TRBJ1-5; D perhaps matches TRBD1 (6 bases). The CDR3 contains 16 residues. Germline V gene sequence: CDR1 MGHRA, CDR2 YSYEKL. V lost 1 base and J 3 bases, leaving 13 bases between the germline ends. DNA for the CDR3: TGCGCCAGCAGCCAAGTAGGAGGGGGGGACAATCAGCCCCAGCATTTT. This codes for CASSQVGGGDNQPQHF.

This chain uses TRBV19 with TRBJ2-1; unclear D gene. The germline V and J ends were trimmed by 7 bases and 2 bases, with 12 bases remaining between them. This CDR3 comprises 14 residues. The V gene's germline CDR1 is LNHDA and CDR2 SQIVND (reference sequence). CDR3 sequence: CASTPVPTYNEQFF. The CDR3 DNA follows: TGTGCCAGTACTCCGGTACCAACCTACAATGAGCAGTTCTTC.

The rearrangement links TRBV5-4 to TRBJ2-3, with 11 bases lining up with TRBD2. This CDR3 region has 15 residues. Germline loops: CDR1 SGHNT, CDR2 YYREEE (reference sequence). Trimming at V came to 4 bases and at J to 6 bases, leaving 7 bases not matched to a gene. CDR3 sequence reads: CASSVTSGSQDTQYF. Written as DNA, the CDR3 is TGTGCCAGCAGCGTCACTAGCGGGAGTCAGGATACGCAGTATTTT.

This chain connects TRBV5-1 to TRBJ1-2; 7 positions match TRBD1. The V gene end was trimmed by 4 bases and the J gene end by 4 bases; junction bases not matched to a gene: 10. The CDR3 length is 15 residues. Germline CDR1 and CDR2: SGHRS and YFSETQ. CDR3: CASSRQGSQVYGYTF. CDR3 sequence (DNA): TGCGCCAGCAGCAGACAGGGCTCTCAGGTCTATGGCTACACCTTC. The full variable domain, rest sourced from reference TRBV5-1 and TRBJ1-2, is KAGVTQTPRYLIKTRGQQVTLSCSPISGHRSVSWYQQTPGQGLQFLFEYFSETQRNKGNFPGRFSGRQFSNSRSEMNVSTLELGDSALYLCASSRQGSQVYGYTFGSGTRLTVV.

The V call is TRBV19, the J call TRBJ1-1, with TRBD1 matching 7 bases. V gave up 5 bases and J gave up 3 bases; unmatched junction bases: 9. The CDR3 runs to 15 residues. Germline loops: CDR1 LNHDA, CDR2 SQIVND (reference sequence). CDR3 coding DNA: TGTGCCAGTAGTGTTGACAGGGTCAGGGACACTGAAGCTTTCTTT. Translating gives CASSVDRVRDTEAFF.

The CDR3 loop reads CASSLNGELDSPLHF. CDR3 nucleotide sequence: TGTGCCAGCTCCCTAAATGGGGAGTTAGATTCACCCCTCCACTTT. This chain links TRBV18 with TRBJ1-6; D gene unclear. Trimming shortened V by 6 bases and J by 8 bases, and 17 bases separated the two germline ends. The CDR3 loop spans 15 amino acids. Per the germline V gene, CDR1 is KGHSH and CDR2 is LQKENI. Looking up the rest from reference TRBV18 and TRBJ1-6 gives the full variable domain: NAGVMQNPRHLVRRRGQEARLRCSPMKGHSHVYWYRQLPEEGLKFMVYLQKENIIDESGMPKERFSAEFPKEGPSILRIQQVVRGDSAAYFCASSLNGELDSPLHFGNGTRLTVT.

The chain has TRBV4-2 and TRBJ2-3; the match to TRBD2 covers 9 bases. This CDR3 contains 16 residues. Losses at the gene ends were 0 bases for V and 2 bases for J; bases not matched to a gene: 3. Germline-derived CDR1 and CDR2 are LGHNA and YNFKEQ. The CDR3 loop is CASSQDPSGATDTQYF. Here the CDR3 DNA reads TGTGCCAGCAGCCAAGATCCTAGCGGGGCCACAGATACGCAGTATTTT.

The CDR3 bases are TGTGCCAGCAGTGATTCCGGACAGGTAATTGGGGAGCAGTACTTC. It is translated as CASSDSGQVIGEQYF. The chain joins TRBV25-1 to TRBJ2-7, with 7 bases matching TRBD1. The CDR3 consists of 15 residues. V gave up 3 bases and J gave up 7 bases; unmatched junction bases: 12. CDR1 and CDR2 (germline): MGHDK, SYGVNS.

The rearrangement joins TRBV15 to TRBJ1-1; D gene unclear. Trimming stripped 0 bases from V and 2 bases from J, with 13 bases between. The V gene's germline CDR1 is LNHNV and CDR2 YYDKDF (reference sequence). The CDR3 extends over 16 amino acids. The CDR3 sequence is CATSRDPITANTEAFF. The CDR3 bases are TGTGCCACCAGCAGAGATCCCATTACAGCTAACACTGAAGCTTTCTTT.

The V gene is TRBV4-1, the J gene TRBJ1-1, with D hard to call. The V end lost 2 bases, the J end lost 0 bases, and 10 bases lay between the germline ends. The CDR3 has 15 residues. Germline loops: CDR1 MGHRA, CDR2 YSYEKL. The CDR3 nucleotides read TGCGCCAGCAGCCAAACCTACAGTATGAACACTGAAGCTTTCTTT. Its translation: CASSQTYSMNTEAFF.

The genes are TRBV6-5 and TRBJ1-2, with TRBD1 matching 9 bases. Germline CDR1 reads MNHEY; CDR2 reads SVGAGI. The CDR3 loop spans 15 amino acids. Trimming at V came to 2 bases and at J to 5 bases, leaving 6 bases not matched to a gene. CDR3 DNA sequence: TGTGCCAGCAGTTACACTTGGGACAGGGCTTATGGCTACACCTTC. Its protein product is CASSYTWDRAYGYTF.

The chain is built from TRBV7-8 and TRBJ2-7; D is unresolved. The V gene lost 2 bases and the J gene lost 3 bases, with 5 bases spanning the gap. The CDR3 loop spans 12 amino acids. Germline V gives CDR1 SGHVS, CDR2 FQNEAQ. CDR3 DNA: TGTGCCAGCAGCTTAAACAACTACGAGCAGTACTTC. This encodes CASSLNNYEQYF. Using reference TRBV7-8 and TRBJ2-7 for the parts outside the CDR3, the full variable domain is GAGVSQSPRYKVAKRGQDVALRCDPISGHVSLFWYQQALGQGPEFLTYFQNEAQLDKSGLPSDRFFAERPEGSVSTLKIQRTQQEDSAVYLCASSLNNYEQYFGPGTRLTVT.

V is TRBV4-1 and J is TRBJ1-2; TRBD1 is a possible D gene (6 bases). This CDR3 is 16 amino acids long. Germline CDR1 is MGHRA and CDR2 is YSYEKL. The V and J ends lost 2 bases and 7 bases respectively, with 20 bases between them. CDR3 amino acids: CASSQYSTGQISGYTF. The DNA for the CDR3 is TGCGCCAGCAGCCAATACTCCACAGGGCAGATCAGTGGCTACACCTTC.

The V gene is TRBV11-1, the J gene TRBJ2-3; 14 nucleotides match TRBD2. CDR3 length: 18 residues. V was pared by 9 bases and J by 5 bases, with 16 bases of the junction left unmatched. In germline, CDR1 is SGHAT, CDR2 FQDESV (reference sequence). CDR3 sequence (DNA): TGTGCCAGTAAACTACAATTGGGACTAGCGGGGGATGGAGATACGCAGTATTTT. Protein sequence: CASKLQLGLAGDGDTQYF.

J is TRBJ2-3 and V is TRBV6-5; 7 nucleotides match TRBD1. This CDR3 is 15 amino acids long. Germline V gives CDR1 MNHEY, CDR2 SVGAGI. The trim removed 2 bases at V and 0 bases at J, leaving 2 bases unmatched. CDR3 in amino acids: CASSYGDRSTDTQYF. The CDR3 region has the DNA TGTGCCAGCAGTTACGGGGACAGAAGCACAGATACGCAGTATTTT.

The rearrangement uses TRBV5-1 and TRBJ1-4; no clear D. Germline-derived CDR1 and CDR2 are SGHRS and YFSETQ. V lost 0 bases to trimming and J lost 8 bases, with 17 bases between them. This CDR3 region has 16 residues. In DNA, the CDR3 is TGCGCCAGCAGCTTGGTGGCGGGATTGGATACGGAAAAACTGTTTTTT. The encoded protein is CASSLVAGLDTEKLFF.

The J gene is TRBJ1-6, the V gene TRBV10-3, with TRBD1 identical over 12 bases. Germline V lookup: CDR1 ENHRY, CDR2 SYGVKD. V was pared by 10 bases and J by 10 bases, with 8 bases of the junction left unmatched. The CDR3 has 14 amino acids. CDR3 DNA: TGTGCCACAAGGGACAGGGGGCAAGGGTCACCCCTCCACTTT. Protein sequence: CATRDRGQGSPLHF.

The gene calls are TRBV6-1 and TRBJ1-5; D call uncertain. V was cut by 5 bases and J by 6 bases, with 5 bases left in between. This CDR3 contains 11 residues. CDR1 and CDR2 from the germline V gene are MNHNS and SASEGT. The CDR3 here is CASSFSQPQHF. For the CDR3, the DNA is TGTGCCAGCAGTTTTAGTCAGCCCCAGCATTTT.

The V call is TRBV4-3, the J call TRBJ2-3; tentative D call: TRBD2 (6 bases). V lost 5 bases and J lost 5, with 17 bases in between. The CDR3 has 15 residues. The V gene's germline CDR1 is LGHNA and CDR2 YSLEER. The CDR3 region is CASSSRTSSGDTQYF. CDR3 bases: TGCGCCAGCAGCTCCCGTACTAGCTCAGGAGATACGCAGTATTTT.

The genes are TRBV6-7 and TRBJ2-7, with D possibly being TRBD1 (5 bases). TRBV6-7 belongs to the ORF category, with a function that is uncertain. The CDR3 totals 12 residues. V lost 10 bases to trimming and J lost 3 bases, with 13 bases between them. As DNA, the CDR3 is TGTGCCACCCCCGACAGAGTCTACGAGCAGTACTTC. This codes for CATPDRVYEQYF.

The chain recombines TRBV6-6 with TRBJ1-2, with 9 bases lining up with TRBD1. This CDR3 comprises 14 residues. The J segment lost 4 bases and the V segment lost 7 bases, leaving 7 bases of the junction unmatched. Germline CDR1 reads MNHNY; CDR2 reads SVGAGI (reference sequence). CDR3: CASTIQTGGYGYTF. The DNA of the CDR3 is TGTGCCAGCACCATCCAGACAGGGGGCTATGGCTACACCTTC.

The chain couples TRBV12-5 to TRBJ2-7; tentatively, D is TRBD2 (6 bases). CDR3 length: 17 amino acids. The germline CDR1 and CDR2 sequences are LGHNT and FRNRAP. Trimming took 0 bases from V and 1 from J, leaving 16 bases between them. CDR3 in amino acids: CASGLVQSGDGSYEQYF. For the CDR3, the DNA is TGTGCTAGTGGTTTGGTACAATCGGGAGACGGATCCTACGAGCAGTACTTC.

The rearrangement links TRBV7-9 to TRBJ2-5; TRBD2 matches at 8 bases. The CDR3 loop spans 14 amino acids. The germline gives CDR1 SEHNR, CDR2 FQNEAQ (reference sequence). Trimming at V came to 3 bases and at J to 1 base, leaving 1 base not matched to a gene. For the CDR3, the DNA is TGTGCCAGCAGCTTCGGACTAGCCCAAGAGACCCAGTACTTC. This gives the protein CASSFGLAQETQYF.

The chain uses TRBV9 and TRBJ2-7; 8 nucleotides align to TRBD2. In germline, CDR1 is SGDLS, CDR2 YYNGEE. This CDR3 is 14 amino acids long. Germline trimming cut 5 bases from V and 0 bases from J; bases unmatched to any gene: 4. The DNA of the CDR3 is TGTGCCAGCAGTTATAGCGGGGACTCCTACGAGCAGTACTTC. Its translation: CASSYSGDSYEQYF.